The clone carrying this T cell receptor beta chain was seen only once. Its antigen is not identified. This entry is derived from a study of long-term antiretroviral therapy in people with HIV. Regarding the study as a whole: It was observed that HIV repertoires exhibited narrower CDR3 length ranges than controls. Pre-ART expanded clones dominated the repertoire at every time point.

They ran version v3.0 of the immunoSEQ assay at survey level. Data came from immunoSEQ multiplex PCR; TCRdb stores just in-frame clones and leaves some out. The table records approximately 24,000 clones, approximately 95% of them present only once. The receptor was derived from a woman in her forties or fifties with HIV. The material was unsorted PBMCs, obtained roughly 5 years after starting antiretroviral therapy.

The CDR3 spells CASSLSWEAPTSGNTIYF. CDR3 DNA sequence: TGTGCCAGCAGCTTATCATGGGAGGCACCGACCTCTGGAAACACCATATATTTT. The gene calls are TRBV7-9 and TRBJ1-3; D is uncertain. Deletions cut 2 bases from V and 0 bases from J, with 17 bases between. This CDR3 comprises 18 residues. Germline assignment: CDR1 SEHNR and CDR2 FQNEAQ (reference sequence).